This T cell receptor beta chain was profiled in a study of vaccination effects on CD4 cells after COVID-19. Notes on the study in general: Only a single clone (1 of 255 vaccine-induced clones in healthy vaccinees) cross-reacted with common cold coronaviruses.

The V gene lost 4 bases and the J gene lost 5 bases, with 7 bases spanning the gap. The germline V gene encodes CDR1 SNHLY and CDR2 FYNNEI. The CDR3 consists of 12 residues. Antigen-specific CD4+ T cells were expanded (with viral peptide pools) by the ViraFEST assay ahead of sequencing. CD4+ T cell isolation took place after 10 days of culture. According to the study, vaccine recipients showed no prior SARS-CoV-2 infection and negative nucleocapsid antibodies. Every well housed two million PBMC, which grew in culture alongside roughly 10 IU/ml IL-2 and around 10 ug/ml peptides. Libraries were prepared by immunoSEQ multiplex PCR; TCRdb keeps only in-frame clonotypes and omits some of them. The profile shows roughly 67,000 clones, 78% of them singletons. About this clone: As yet, its antigen is unknown.

The chain uses TRBV2 and TRBJ2-3, with no clear D. This receptor was identified in a human donor who received a COVID-19 vaccine. This material consisted of CD4+ T cells from PBMCs cultured with SARS-CoV-2 spike peptides, taken before COVID-19 vaccination. In nucleotides, the CDR3 is TGTGCCAGCAGTGTTAGTAAAGATACGCAGTATTTT. Translating it yields CASSVSKDTQYF.